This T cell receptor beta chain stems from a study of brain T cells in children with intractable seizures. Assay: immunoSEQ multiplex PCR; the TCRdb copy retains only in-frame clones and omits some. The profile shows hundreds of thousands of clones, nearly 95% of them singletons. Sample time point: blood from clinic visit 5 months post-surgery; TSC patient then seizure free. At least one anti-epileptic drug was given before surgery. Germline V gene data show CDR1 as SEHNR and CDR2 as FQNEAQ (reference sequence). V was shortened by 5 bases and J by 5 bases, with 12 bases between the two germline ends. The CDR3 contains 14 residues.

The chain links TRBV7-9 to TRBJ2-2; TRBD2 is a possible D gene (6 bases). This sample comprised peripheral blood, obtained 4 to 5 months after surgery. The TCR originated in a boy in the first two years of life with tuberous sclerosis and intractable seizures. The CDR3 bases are TGTGCCAGCAGCCCCTGGGACTTAACCGGGGAGCTGTTTTTT. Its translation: CASSPWDLTGELFF. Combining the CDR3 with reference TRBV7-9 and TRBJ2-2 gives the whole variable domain DTGVSQNPRHKITKRGQNVTFRCDPISEHNRLYWYRQTLGQGPEFLTYFQNEAQLEKSRLLSDRFSAERPKGSFSTLEIQRTEQGDSAMYLCASSPWDLTGELFFGEGSRLTVL.